The following is a T cell receptor (beta chain) sequence with its context. Method: immunoSEQ multiplex PCR; TCRdb's copy keeps in-frame clones and lacks some. The sample comprises around 580,000 clones, about 98% of which are singletons, and approximately 0.3% rests with the top ten. Naive CD8 isolation took CD45RO-negative cells positively selected for CCR7 and excluded terminally differentiated effector memory CD45RA+ cells. This sample was taken from a study of shared clonotypes between healthy human individuals. The germline V and J ends were trimmed by 7 bases and 0 bases, with 18 bases remaining between them. In germline, CDR1 is SQVTM, CDR2 ANQGSEA. The CDR3 sequence is 15 residues long.

V and J are TRBV29-1 and TRBJ1-1; weak D call: TRBD1 (6 bases). What was sequenced was naive CD8+ T cells sorted from blood. The receptor was derived from a man younger than 40 in good health. CDR3 sequence reads: CSGGPKPVMNTEAFF. The CDR3, as DNA: TGCAGCGGGGGGCCCAAACCCGTGATGAACACTGAAGCTTTCTTT.